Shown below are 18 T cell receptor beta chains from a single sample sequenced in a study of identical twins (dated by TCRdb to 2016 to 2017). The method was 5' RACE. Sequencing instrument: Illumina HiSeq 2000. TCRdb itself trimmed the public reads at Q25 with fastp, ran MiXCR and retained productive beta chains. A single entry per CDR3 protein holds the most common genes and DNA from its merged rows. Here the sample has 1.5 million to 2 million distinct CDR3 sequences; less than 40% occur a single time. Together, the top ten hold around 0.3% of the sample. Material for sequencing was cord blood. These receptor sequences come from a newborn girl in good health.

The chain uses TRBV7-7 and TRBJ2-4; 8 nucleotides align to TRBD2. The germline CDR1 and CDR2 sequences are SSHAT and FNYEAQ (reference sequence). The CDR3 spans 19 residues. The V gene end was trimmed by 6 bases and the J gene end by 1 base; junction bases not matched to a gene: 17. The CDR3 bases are TGTGCCAGCAGACGGACTAGCCTATCATTGAGTGGGGCCAAAAACATTCAGTACTTC. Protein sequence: CASRRTSLSLSGAKNIQYF.

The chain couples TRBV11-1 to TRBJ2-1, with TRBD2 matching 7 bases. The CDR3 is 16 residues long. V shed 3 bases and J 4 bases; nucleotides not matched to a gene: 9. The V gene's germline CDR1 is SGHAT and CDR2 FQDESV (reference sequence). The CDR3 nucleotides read TGTGCCAGCAGCTTGGAGGGGACTAACCCTTACAATGAGCAGTTCTTC. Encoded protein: CASSLEGTNPYNEQFF.

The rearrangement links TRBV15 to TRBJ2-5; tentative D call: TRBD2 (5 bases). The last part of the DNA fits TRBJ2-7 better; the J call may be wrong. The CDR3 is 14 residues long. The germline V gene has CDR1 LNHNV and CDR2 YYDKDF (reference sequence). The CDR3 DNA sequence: TGTGCCACCAGCAGAGATCGCCTAGCCAACGAGCAGTACTTC. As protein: CATSRDRLANEQYF.

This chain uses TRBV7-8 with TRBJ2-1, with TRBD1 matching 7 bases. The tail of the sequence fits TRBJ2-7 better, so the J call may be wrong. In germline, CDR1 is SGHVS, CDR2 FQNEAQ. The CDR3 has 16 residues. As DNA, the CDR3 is TGTGCCAGCAGCTTATATCGACAGGGAAGGGTGAATGAGCAGTACTTC. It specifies CASSLYRQGRVNEQYF.

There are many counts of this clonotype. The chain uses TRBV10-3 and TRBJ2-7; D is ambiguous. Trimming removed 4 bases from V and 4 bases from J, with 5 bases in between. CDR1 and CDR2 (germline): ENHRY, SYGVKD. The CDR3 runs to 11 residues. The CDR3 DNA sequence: TGTGCCATCAGTGCCCAGTACGAGCAGTACTTC. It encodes CAISAQYEQYF.

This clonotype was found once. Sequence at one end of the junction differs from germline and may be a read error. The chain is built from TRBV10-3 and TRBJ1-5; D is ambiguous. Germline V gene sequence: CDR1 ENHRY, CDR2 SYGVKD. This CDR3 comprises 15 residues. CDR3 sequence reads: CAISESTPSIQPQHF. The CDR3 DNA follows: TGTGCCATCAGTGAGTCGACGCCTAGCATTCAGCCCCAGCATTTT.

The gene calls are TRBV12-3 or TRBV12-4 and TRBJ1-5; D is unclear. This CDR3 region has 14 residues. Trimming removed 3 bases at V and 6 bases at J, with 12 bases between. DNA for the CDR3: TGTGCCAGCAGTTTGGACGGCGGCTTTCAGCCCCAGCATTTT. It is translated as CASSLDGGFQPQHF.

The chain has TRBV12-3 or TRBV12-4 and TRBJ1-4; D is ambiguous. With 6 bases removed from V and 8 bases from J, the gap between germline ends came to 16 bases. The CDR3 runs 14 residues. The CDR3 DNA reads TGTGCCAGCAGACCCGGACCTGAAGGGGAAAAACTGTTTTTT. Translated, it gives CASRPGPEGEKLFF.

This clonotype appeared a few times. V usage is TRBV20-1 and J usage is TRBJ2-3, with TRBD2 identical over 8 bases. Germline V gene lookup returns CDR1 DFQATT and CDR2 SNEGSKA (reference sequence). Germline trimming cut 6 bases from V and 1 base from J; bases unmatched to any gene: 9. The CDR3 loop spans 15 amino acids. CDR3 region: CSAPSGQPGTDTQYF. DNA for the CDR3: TGCAGTGCCCCTAGCGGGCAACCCGGCACAGATACGCAGTATTTT.

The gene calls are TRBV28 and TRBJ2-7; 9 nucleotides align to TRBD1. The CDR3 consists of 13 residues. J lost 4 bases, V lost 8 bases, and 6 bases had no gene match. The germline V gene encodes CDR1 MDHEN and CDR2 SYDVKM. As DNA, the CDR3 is TGTGCCAGCCTGAGGACAGGGGCATACGAGCAGTACTTC. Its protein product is CASLRTGAYEQYF.

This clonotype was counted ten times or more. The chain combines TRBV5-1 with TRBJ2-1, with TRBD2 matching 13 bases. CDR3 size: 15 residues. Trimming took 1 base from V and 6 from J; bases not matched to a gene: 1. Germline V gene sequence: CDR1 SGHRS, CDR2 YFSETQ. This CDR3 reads CASSLTSGRVNEQFF. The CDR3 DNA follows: TGCGCCAGCAGCTTGACTAGCGGGAGGGTCAATGAGCAGTTCTTC.

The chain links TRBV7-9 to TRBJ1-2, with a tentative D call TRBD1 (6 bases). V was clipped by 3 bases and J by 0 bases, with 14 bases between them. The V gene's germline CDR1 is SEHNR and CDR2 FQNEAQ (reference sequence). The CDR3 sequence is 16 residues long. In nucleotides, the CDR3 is TGTGCCAGCAGCTTGGCCGGGGGCTTAGCTAACTATGGCTACACCTTC. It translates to CASSLAGGLANYGYTF.

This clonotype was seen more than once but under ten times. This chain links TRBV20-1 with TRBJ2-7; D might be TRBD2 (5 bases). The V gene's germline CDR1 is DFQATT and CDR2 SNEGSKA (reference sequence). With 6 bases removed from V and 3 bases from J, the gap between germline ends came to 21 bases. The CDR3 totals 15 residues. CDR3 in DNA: TGCAGTGCCGAAAAACCCCAGGACTTGCTCTACGAGCAGTACTTC. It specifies CSAEKPQDLLYEQYF.

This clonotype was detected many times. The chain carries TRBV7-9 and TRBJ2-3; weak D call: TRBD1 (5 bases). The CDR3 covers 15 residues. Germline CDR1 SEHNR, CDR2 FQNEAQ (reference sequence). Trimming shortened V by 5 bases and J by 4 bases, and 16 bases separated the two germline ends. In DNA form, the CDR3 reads TGTGCCAGCAGCCCGGTGGATACCAGGGCAGATACGCAGTATTTT. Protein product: CASSPVDTRADTQYF.

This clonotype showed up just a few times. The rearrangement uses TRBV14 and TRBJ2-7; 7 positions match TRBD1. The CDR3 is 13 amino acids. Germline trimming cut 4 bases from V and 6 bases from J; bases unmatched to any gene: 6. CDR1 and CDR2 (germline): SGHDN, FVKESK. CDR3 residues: CASSPQGLTEQYF. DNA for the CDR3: TGTGCCAGCAGCCCACAGGGGCTAACCGAGCAGTACTTC.

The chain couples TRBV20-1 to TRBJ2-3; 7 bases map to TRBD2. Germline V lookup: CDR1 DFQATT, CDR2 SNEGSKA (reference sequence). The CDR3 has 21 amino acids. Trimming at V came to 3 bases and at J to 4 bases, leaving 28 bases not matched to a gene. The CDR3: CSARELGRGGLAVIVADTQYF. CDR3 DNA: TGCAGTGCTAGGGAACTAGGACGAGGAGGTCTAGCGGTGATAGTGGCAGATACGCAGTATTTT.

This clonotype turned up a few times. CDR3 region: CASSETGGPGGYTF. DNA for the CDR3: TGTGCCAGCAGCGAGACAGGGGGCCCGGGTGGCTACACCTTC. The chain joins TRBV7-2 to TRBJ1-2; TRBD1 agrees at 10 bases. The CDR3 consists of 14 residues. The V segment lost 5 bases and the J segment 7 bases; nucleotides outside the gene matches: 7. Germline V gene data show CDR1 as SGHTA and CDR2 as FQGNSA.

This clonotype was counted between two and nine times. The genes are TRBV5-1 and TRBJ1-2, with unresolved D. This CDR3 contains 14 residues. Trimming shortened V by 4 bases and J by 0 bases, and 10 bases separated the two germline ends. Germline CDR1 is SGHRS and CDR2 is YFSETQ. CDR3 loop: CASSPPSTNYGYTF. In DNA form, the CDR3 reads TGCGCCAGCAGCCCCCCTTCCACTAACTATGGCTACACCTTC.